Listed here are 19 T cell receptor beta chains from one sample, sequenced in a study of naive and memory T cell subsets (dated by TCRdb to 2016 to 2017). No antigens are known for them. General study outcomes and caveats: Naive repertoires, especially CD8, contained a few larger clonotypes, possibly memory cells re-expressing CD45RA.

The protocol used for the library was UMI-ligation and nested PCR. For sequencing, an Illumina MiSeq was employed. The beta constant-region primer consisted of an equimolar mixture of two oligonucleotides that together covered TRBC1 and TRBC2. The ligated cDNA went through four rounds of PCR with nested alpha and beta constant-region primers together with the SP2 primer. TCRdb cleaned the public reads at Q25 with fastp, built clones with MiXCR and kept in-frame beta chains. Each CDR3 protein appears once, grouped with its most common genes and DNA. The sample table shows approximately 150,000 distinct CDR3 sequences, and 22% are seen once. The ten biggest clones cover about 0.11% of the sample. The source material was naive CD4+ T cells from blood. The cell subset or site tag for this specimen amounts to: naive T cells, CD45RA high CD27+. The source is a human donor in good health.

Only a few counts were recorded for this clonotype. The chain is built from TRBV29-1 and TRBJ1-1; no reliable D call. Germline values: CDR1 SQVTM, CDR2 ANQGSEA. The V and J ends lost 8 bases and 2 bases respectively, with 18 bases between them. The CDR3 has 14 residues. The CDR3 sequence is CSSNLGGTNTEAFF. The CDR3 DNA reads as TGCAGCTCCAACCTGGGAGGTACCAACACTGAAGCTTTCTTT.

The table lists this clonotype with many counts. This sequence joins TRBV3-1 and TRBJ2-1; 8 bases match TRBD1. The CDR3 covers 18 residues. Germline values: CDR1 LGHDT, CDR2 YNNKEL (reference sequence). J gave up 1 base and V 0 bases, and 8 bases lay outside the gene matches. The CDR3 region is CASSQEFLGQGSYNEQFF. CDR3 nucleotide sequence: TGTGCCAGCAGCCAAGAGTTCCTCGGACAGGGTTCCTACAATGAGCAGTTCTTC.

This clonotype has more than one count but fewer than ten. This chain connects TRBV28 to TRBJ2-1; 10 positions agree with TRBD2. The CDR3 runs 16 residues. Trimming at V came to 6 bases and at J to 4 bases, leaving 9 bases not matched to a gene. From germline, CDR1 is MDHEN and CDR2 SYDVKM. The DNA for the CDR3 is TGTGCCAGCAGCCTAAGGACTAGCGGAAAATACAATGAGCAGTTCTTC. This sequence encodes CASSLRTSGKYNEQFF.

This clonotype has more than one count but fewer than ten. The gene calls are TRBV27 and TRBJ2-1, with 13 nucleotides matching TRBD2. The V segment lost 5 bases and the J segment 3 bases; nucleotides outside the gene matches: 7. The germline gives CDR1 MNHEY, CDR2 SMNVEV (reference sequence). The CDR3 runs to 17 residues. The CDR3 DNA follows: TGTGCCAGCAGTCCTAGACTAGCGGGAGGCGTCTACAATGAGCAGTTCTTC. This encodes CASSPRLAGGVYNEQFF.

The CDR3 coding sequence is TGTGCCAGCAGTTCTACCGGGACAGGGGGAGAGACCCAGTACTTC. Encoded protein: CASSSTGTGGETQYF. V and J are TRBV28 and TRBJ2-5, with 11 bases identical to TRBD1. The J segment lost 4 bases and the V segment lost 4 bases, leaving 5 bases of the junction unmatched. This CDR3 region has 15 residues. The germline CDR1 and CDR2 sequences are MDHEN and SYDVKM.

At least ten counts were recorded for this clonotype. The V and J genes are TRBV5-1 and TRBJ1-1; D may be TRBD1 (5 bases). The CDR3 covers 14 residues. In germline, CDR1 is SGHRS, CDR2 YFSETQ. Deletions cut 7 bases from V and 6 bases from J, with 19 bases between. CDR3 coding DNA: TGCGCCAGCTCAAGGGGTCAGTCGGTCTCTGAAGCTTTCTTT. Residues: CASSRGQSVSEAFF.

In its sample, this clonotype was seen many times. The chain employs TRBV29-1 and TRBJ2-7, with 8 nucleotides matching TRBD1. There are 14 residues in the CDR3. The germline gives CDR1 SQVTM, CDR2 ANQGSEA. V was pared by 6 bases and J by 6 bases, with 13 bases of the junction left unmatched. The CDR3 sequence is CSVRAGTGSGEQYF. CDR3 nucleotide sequence: TGCAGCGTGAGAGCCGGGACAGGTTCCGGCGAGCAGTACTTC.

The rearrangement uses TRBV6-1 and TRBJ1-6; unclear D gene. Germline V gene sequence: CDR1 MNHNS, CDR2 SASEGT. This CDR3 has 13 amino acids. V lost 3 bases and J lost 14, with 14 bases in between. For the CDR3, the DNA is TGTGCCAGCAGTGATTCCGCAGGTGAAGCCCTCCACTTT. It is translated as CASSDSAGEALHF.

The chain links TRBV3-1 to TRBJ2-6; D not resolved. Trimming left V 5 bases short and J 0 bases short, with 8 bases between. The CDR3 covers 15 residues. CDR1 LGHDT and CDR2 YNNKEL come from the germline V gene (reference sequence). The CDR3 DNA is TGTGCCAGCAGCTACATTGGCTCTGGGGCCAACGTCCTGACTTTC. Residues: CASSYIGSGANVLTF.

This clonotype appeared a few times. CDR3 amino acids: CSTPRRGEAFF. CDR3 bases: TGCAGTACGCCACGAAGAGGTGAAGCTTTCTTT. The chain couples TRBV20-1 to TRBJ1-1; D ambiguous. Trimming took off 8 bases at V and 7 bases at J, with 14 bases between the two ends. The CDR3 extends over 11 amino acids. The V gene's germline CDR1 is DFQATT and CDR2 SNEGSKA (reference sequence).

The rearrangement joins TRBV18 to TRBJ2-1, with D unresolved. V was clipped by 6 bases and J by 0 bases, with 12 bases between them. This CDR3 spans 15 amino acids. CDR1 and CDR2 (germline): KGHSH, LQKENI. The CDR3 DNA is TGTGCCAGCTCGGCGCGGAAACGCTCCTACAATGAGCAGTTCTTC. Amino acid sequence: CASSARKRSYNEQFF.

This clonotype occurred a few times. This sequence joins TRBV28 and TRBJ2-7, with 7 bases lining up with TRBD1. Germline values: CDR1 MDHEN, CDR2 SYDVKM. The CDR3 is 16 amino acids. Germline trimming cut 4 bases from V and 5 bases from J; bases unmatched to any gene: 14. CDR3 nucleotide sequence: TGTGCCAGCAGTTCTCCTCCGTCGACAGGGTCGGACGAGCAGTACTTC. This sequence encodes CASSSPPSTGSDEQYF.

Of note for this clonotype: Being one base from a much bigger clone, this may be a read error. CDR3 residues: CASSLFGDPTETQYF. For the CDR3, the DNA is TGTGCCAGCAGCTTGTTTGGGGACCCCACAGAAACGCAGTATTTT. The chain combines TRBV5-6 with TRBJ2-3; D might be TRBD1 or TRBD2, each matching 5 bases. The germline gives CDR1 SGHDT, CDR2 YYEEEE. This CDR3 spans 15 amino acids.

This clonotype has more than one count but fewer than ten. The chain carries TRBV28 and TRBJ2-1; 9 bases agree with TRBD2. The germline V gene encodes CDR1 MDHEN and CDR2 SYDVKM. V was clipped by 3 bases and J by 16 bases; unmatched bases: 10. CDR3 length equals 13 residues. The CDR3 spells CASSFGRLAGRFF. CDR3 DNA: TGTGCCAGCAGTTTTGGGCGCCTAGCGGGGCGATTCTTC.

In this sample, this clonotype turned up many times. This chain links TRBV28 with TRBJ2-1, with 10 positions matching TRBD1. With 6 bases clipped from V and 7 bases from J, the junction kept 3 bases outside the gene matches. Germline V gene data show CDR1 as MDHEN and CDR2 as SYDVKM. The CDR3 runs 13 residues. DNA of the CDR3: TGTGCCAGCAGGGGACAGGGGAGAAATGAGCAGTTCTTC. This gives the protein CASRGQGRNEQFF.

This clonotype was picked up a small number of times. The rearrangement links TRBV30 to TRBJ2-7; no firm D call. Germline assignment: CDR1 GTSNPN and CDR2 SVGIG (reference sequence). The CDR3 length is 10 residues. V lost 1 base, J lost 5 bases, and 3 bases lay in between. In DNA form, the CDR3 reads TGTGCCTGGAGTGGGAACGAGCAGTACTTC. It encodes CAWSGNEQYF.

The sample holds a few counts of this clonotype. The rearrangement links TRBV14 to TRBJ2-3; 8 nucleotides align to TRBD2. The CDR3 length is 16 residues. V lost 0 bases, J lost 6 bases, and 8 bases stayed unmatched. The germline gives CDR1 SGHDN, CDR2 FVKESK. CDR3 sequence reads: CASSQDRGRLFDTQYF. Written as DNA, the CDR3 is TGTGCCAGCAGCCAAGATCGCGGGAGGCTGTTCGATACGCAGTATTTT.

This clonotype has a count of ten or more. The chain has TRBV19 and TRBJ1-1; D ambiguous. Germline V CDR1 and CDR2: LNHDA, SQIVND (reference sequence). V dropped 3 bases and J dropped 8 bases, with 10 bases sitting between them. This CDR3 is 12 amino acids long. CDR3 loop: CASSIASVEAFF. CDR3 sequence (DNA): TGTGCCAGTAGTATTGCGTCAGTAGAAGCTTTCTTT. Drawing the rest from reference TRBV19 and TRBJ1-1, the complete variable domain is DGGITQSPKYLFRKEGQNVTLSCEQNLNHDAMYWYRQDPGQGLRLIYYSQIVNDFQKGDIAEGYSVSREKKESFPLTVTSAQKNPTAFYLCASSIASVEAFFGQGTRLTVV.

This clonotype appeared a few times. This chain joins TRBV28 and TRBJ2-5; 10 bases align to TRBD2. CDR3 size: 15 residues. Germline assignment: CDR1 MDHEN and CDR2 SYDVKM. Trimming cost V 6 bases and J 3 bases; bases outside gene matches: 7. The DNA for the CDR3 is TGTGCCAGCAGGTTAGCGGGAGGAGGTAAAGAGACCCAGTACTTC. Translated: CASRLAGGGKETQYF.